The clone carrying this TCR beta chain showed up many times. Antigen: not known. Each patient went into thyroid surgery without having received any treatment. The data originate from a study of metastatic and nonmetastatic thyroid tumors. On the study more broadly: Across peripheral blood and tumor or nodule tissue samples taken from malignant and benign thyroid patients, the repertoires were compared with one another. Notes on the study in general: It was reported that TCR beta diversity was significantly higher in malignant thyroid tumors than benign nodules, in blood and tumor.

Via MiXCR, TCRdb re-called the PCR reads. The sample has fewer than 30,000 clones, 20% to 25% seen once. The origin of this receptor is a male donor with papillary thyroid cancer or a benign thyroid nodule (not recorded which). Some clones in this sample may be carry-over from other donors' samples. The sample comprised blood.

CDR3 nucleotides: TGTGCCAGTAGTAAGGGCACGGCCACCGGGGAGCTGTTTTTT. This encodes CASSKGTATGELFF. This chain connects TRBV19 to TRBJ2-2; D unclear. This CDR3 has 14 residues. CDR1 and CDR2 (germline): LNHDA, SQIVND (reference sequence). V lost 4 bases to trimming and J lost 4 bases, with 10 bases between them. The full variable domain, with the rest looked up from reference TRBV19 and TRBJ2-2, is DGGITQSPKYLFRKEGQNVTLSCEQNLNHDAMYWYRQDPGQGLRLIYYSQIVNDFQKGDIAEGYSVSREKKESFPLTVTSAQKNPTAFYLCASSKGTATGELFFGEGSRLTVL.